What follows describes a single T cell receptor beta chain. The CDR3 has 13 amino acids. Germline V gene lookup returns CDR1 MNHEY and CDR2 SVGAGI. Trimming shortened V by 6 bases and J by 5 bases, and 13 bases separated the two germline ends. These data come from a study of blood T cell repertoires in COVID-19. Study background: Sites across the United States, Italy and Spain contributed samples from acute and convalescent COVID-19. PBMCs, B-cell-depleted T cells, or T cells provided the cDNA or gDNA that made up the material.

Here immunoSEQ multiplex PCR was the method, and the copy in TCRdb shows in-frame clones only, minus some. Of 65,000 to 90,000 clones in the sample, more than 80% were seen once. The TCR originated in a human donor in a cohort sampled during active COVID-19. Sequencing was done on a sample of peripheral blood. V usage is TRBV6-5 and J usage is TRBJ1-1; D is ambiguous. CDR3: CASSQYSGTEAFF. DNA of the CDR3: TGTGCCAGCAGCCAATATTCCGGGACTGAAGCTTTCTTT.